A single sample is the source of the 24 T cell receptor beta chains below, sequenced in a study of cytomegalovirus exposure and HLA in healthy donors. The PCR employed 60 Vbeta primers together with 13 Jbeta primers. The protocol was immunoSEQ multiplex PCR, while the TCRdb copy is restricted to in-frame clones and leaves out a portion. The table lists more than 85,000 clones, over 70% of them singletons. The sequencing input was PBMCs. The receptors shown here come from a boy younger than 18 in good health and CMV-seronegative.

The rearrangement joins TRBV29-1 to TRBJ1-1; a weak D match, TRBD1 (5 bases). Per the germline V gene, CDR1 is SQVTM and CDR2 is ANQGSEA. Deletions cut 4 bases from V and 10 bases from J, with 19 bases between. CDR3 length equals 13 residues. CDR3 in DNA: TGCAGCGTTGGACTAGGGGCCGGCTGGGGAGCTTTCTTT. It specifies CSVGLGAGWGAFF. Looking up the rest from reference TRBV29-1 and TRBJ1-1 gives the full variable domain: SAVISQKPSRDICQRGTSLTIQCQVDSQVTMMFWYRQQPGQSLTLIATANQGSEATYESGFVIDKFPISRPNLTFSTLTVSNMSPEDSSIYLCSVGLGAGWGAFFGQGTRLTVV.

The rearrangement links TRBV13 to TRBJ1-2; D not certain. Deletions cut 3 bases from V and 4 bases from J, with 9 bases between. Per the germline V gene, CDR1 is PRHDT and CDR2 is FYEKMQ (reference sequence). This CDR3 is 13 amino acids long. The CDR3 here is CASSLPRGYGYTF. CDR3 DNA: TGTGCCAGCAGCTTGCCCCGGGGCTATGGCTACACCTTC.

The table lists this clone with a few counts. The genes are TRBV4-1 and TRBJ2-1; TRBD2 might be the D (6 bases). Germline loops: CDR1 MGHRA, CDR2 YSYEKL. The CDR3 sequence is 15 residues long. V shed 4 bases and J shed 10 bases, with 20 bases lying between them. CDR3 amino acids: CASSPLAEGLREQFF. CDR3 DNA: TGCGCCAGCAGCCCCTTAGCGGAGGGCCTCAGGGAGCAGTTCTTC.

V and J are TRBV10-2 and TRBJ1-2, with a possible D match to TRBD1 (6 bases). V shed 6 bases and J shed 3 bases, with 11 bases lying between them. Looked up from germline, CDR1 is WSHSY and CDR2 is SAAADI. There are 13 residues in the CDR3. In DNA, the CDR3 is TGCGCCAGCAGCTGGGACAACGACTATGGCTACACCTTC. Protein sequence: CASSWDNDYGYTF.

The chain couples TRBV28 to TRBJ1-6; 9 bases are a match to TRBD1. This CDR3 comprises 16 residues. The V gene's germline CDR1 is MDHEN and CDR2 SYDVKM. V was clipped by 5 bases and J by 13 bases; unmatched bases: 15. The CDR3 here is CASSAASGTGNAPLHF. CDR3 coding DNA: TGTGCCAGCAGTGCAGCATCCGGGACAGGGAATGCGCCCCTCCACTTT.

On this clone: The same CDR3 also results from other DNA sequences found in this sample. The CDR3 here is CASSQEPRSSYEQYF. The CDR3 region has the DNA TGCGCCAGCAGCCAAGAACCCAGAAGCTCCTACGAGCAGTACTTC. J is TRBJ2-7 and V is TRBV4-3; D call uncertain. Per the germline V gene, CDR1 is LGHNA and CDR2 is YSLEER. The CDR3 sequence is 15 residues long. The germline V and J ends were trimmed by 0 bases and 0 bases, with 9 bases remaining between them.

In this sample, this clone turned up a few times. This chain links TRBV7-9 with TRBJ1-4; 7 nucleotides line up with TRBD1. The CDR3 is 15 amino acids. The J segment lost 7 bases and the V segment lost 5 bases, leaving 10 bases of the junction unmatched. Germline V CDR1 and CDR2: SEHNR, FQNEAQ (reference sequence). CDR3 in amino acids: CASSPRDSLPEKLFF. CDR3 DNA: TGTGCCAGCAGCCCCCGGGACAGCCTTCCTGAAAAACTGTTTTTT.

The rearrangement joins TRBV9 to TRBJ2-7, with 10 bases aligning to TRBD1. CDR3 length equals 15 residues. Germline CDR1 reads SGDLS; CDR2 reads YYNGEE. V lost 0 bases and J lost 3; bases outside the gene matches: 3. The DNA for the CDR3 is TGTGCCAGCAGCGTAGGCGGGACAGGGGACTACGAGCAGTACTTC. It translates to CASSVGGTGDYEQYF.

Only a few counts were recorded for this clone. This chain uses TRBV7-2 with TRBJ1-5, with TRBD1 identical over 7 bases. The CDR3 has 16 residues. Per germline, CDR1 SGHTA and CDR2 FQGNSA. The J segment lost 1 base and the V segment lost 5 bases, leaving 8 bases of the junction unmatched. CDR3 amino acids: CASSSRGTVSNQPQHF. CDR3 DNA: TGTGCCAGCAGCAGCCGCGGGACAGTGAGCAATCAGCCCCAGCATTTT.

The chain is built from TRBV6-5 and TRBJ2-1, with 11 bases that match TRBD2. From germline, CDR1 is MNHEY and CDR2 SVGAGI. V shed 3 bases and J 8 bases; nucleotides not matched to a gene: 3. This CDR3 spans 14 amino acids. In DNA, the CDR3 is TGTGCCAGCAGTTATCTAGCGGGAGGCGATGAGCAGTTCTTC. It codes for CASSYLAGGDEQFF.

This chain joins TRBV30 and TRBJ1-1; D perhaps matches TRBD1 (5 bases). V was trimmed by 4 bases and J by 4 bases, leaving 7 bases between them. The germline V gene has CDR1 GTSNPN and CDR2 SVGIG (reference sequence). This CDR3 has 11 amino acids. DNA for the CDR3: TGTGCCTGGACGCAGGGCACTGAAGCTTTCTTT. Translating gives CAWTQGTEAFF.

The chain links TRBV30 to TRBJ1-5; 9 bases are a match to TRBD1. The V gene's germline CDR1 is GTSNPN and CDR2 SVGIG (reference sequence). The CDR3 spans 15 residues. Trimming at V came to 4 bases and at J to 2 bases, leaving 6 bases not matched to a gene. This CDR3 is CAWTDRTGGNQPQHF. CDR3 nucleotide sequence: TGTGCCTGGACGGATCGGACAGGGGGCAATCAGCCCCAGCATTTT.

The V call is TRBV7-9, the J call TRBJ2-1; TRBD2 is a possible D gene (6 bases). The CDR3 is 16 amino acids. Deletions cut 2 bases from V and 6 bases from J, with 17 bases between. Germline CDR1 SEHNR, CDR2 FQNEAQ (reference sequence). CDR3 region: CASSLFFSGTGNEQFF. CDR3 bases: TGTGCCAGCAGCTTATTTTTTAGCGGCACGGGCAATGAGCAGTTCTTC.

CDR3 residues: CASSSRTDTQYF. For the CDR3, the DNA is TGTGCCAGCAGTTCCAGGACAGATACGCAGTATTTT. The rearrangement links TRBV6-7 to TRBJ2-3, with unresolved D. TRBV6-7 is an open reading frame whose function is uncertain. V dropped 4 bases and J dropped 3 bases, with 5 bases sitting between them. CDR3 length: 12 residues.

The V call is TRBV29-1, the J call TRBJ2-1; maybe TRBD2 (5 bases). CDR1 and CDR2 (germline): SQVTM, ANQGSEA. With 4 bases removed from V and 0 bases from J, the gap between germline ends came to 7 bases. The CDR3 consists of 13 residues. CDR3 sequence (DNA): TGCAGCGTTGTAGGGAGCTCCTACAATGAGCAGTTCTTC. Translating it yields CSVVGSSYNEQFF.

The rearrangement joins TRBV5-6 to TRBJ2-1, with 10 bases lining up with TRBD2. The germline CDR1 and CDR2 sequences are SGHDT and YYEEEE. Unmatched junction bases numbered 8, after V lost 4 bases and J lost 4 bases. The CDR3 extends over 16 amino acids. The CDR3 nucleotides are TGTGCCAGCAGCCCGGGACTAGCGAGCGGGTACAATGAGCAGTTCTTC. Its translation is CASSPGLASGYNEQFF. Filled out from reference TRBV5-6 and TRBJ2-1, the complete variable domain reads DAGVTQSPTHLIKTRGQQVTLRCSPKSGHDTVSWYQQALGQGPQFIFQYYEEEERQRGNFPDRFSGHQFPNYSSELNVNALLLGDSALYLCASSPGLASGYNEQFFGPGTRLTVL.

The rearrangement joins TRBV7-2 to TRBJ1-2; TRBD1 matches 10 bases. Looked up from germline, CDR1 is SGHTA and CDR2 is FQGNSA. V shed 4 bases and J 4 bases; nucleotides not matched to a gene: 3. This CDR3 has 14 residues. The DNA for the CDR3 is TGTGCCAGCAGCTCTGACAGGGGGCCCTATGGCTACACCTTC. Amino acid sequence: CASSSDRGPYGYTF.

The J gene is TRBJ1-2, the V gene TRBV19; 8 bases line up with TRBD1. Unmatched junction bases numbered 7, after V lost 9 bases and J lost 7 bases. The V gene's germline CDR1 is LNHDA and CDR2 SQIVND (reference sequence). The CDR3 runs to 12 residues. The CDR3 nucleotides are TGTGCCAGCACTTCAGACAGGGGTGGCTACACCTTC. Encoded protein: CASTSDRGGYTF.

The chain couples TRBV25-1 to TRBJ2-7; weak D call: TRBD1 (5 bases). Germline CDR1 reads MGHDK; CDR2 reads SYGVNS. V was cut by 1 base and J by 6 bases, with 10 bases left in between. This CDR3 has 13 amino acids. DNA for the CDR3: TGTGCCAGCAGTGAATGGAAAGGGGCCGAGCAGTACTTC. Amino acids: CASSEWKGAEQYF.

The DNA of the CDR3 is TGTGCCAGTAGTATAAAGGGAGGGGAGCAGTACTTC. Translation gives CASSIKGGEQYF. This chain connects TRBV19 to TRBJ2-7, with 7 bases that match TRBD2. Germline-derived CDR1 and CDR2 are LNHDA and SQIVND (reference sequence). The CDR3 runs 12 residues. V dropped 2 bases and J dropped 7; count of bases not matched to a gene: 2.

The CDR3 coding sequence is TGCGCCAGCAGCCCTAGGGGAGATACGCAGTATTTT. It specifies CASSPRGDTQYF. J is TRBJ2-3 and V is TRBV5-1; D perhaps matches TRBD1 (5 bases). The germline V gene has CDR1 SGHRS and CDR2 YFSETQ. Between the trimmed V and J ends, which lost 4 bases and 5 bases, there was a span of 8 bases. CDR3 length equals 12 residues.

This clone was picked up a small number of times. The chain links TRBV21-1 to TRBJ2-7; whether TRBD1, the table's D call, matches the DNA was not checked. TRBV21-1 is described as a pseudogene. The CDR3 extends over 15 amino acids. CDR3 bases: TGTGCCAGCAGCAAAAGTAGGACAGTCTCCTACGAGCAGTACTTC. It encodes CASSKSRTVSYEQYF.

The chain uses TRBV6-5 and TRBJ1-1, with TRBD1 matching 10 bases. Trimming removed 0 bases from V and 3 bases from J; junction bases left unmatched: 1. The germline gives CDR1 MNHEY, CDR2 SVGAGI. The CDR3 loop spans 15 amino acids. CDR3: CASSYSDRGHTEAFF. DNA for the CDR3: TGTGCCAGCAGTTACTCAGACAGGGGGCACACTGAAGCTTTCTTT.

The chain carries TRBV4-3 and TRBJ2-6; D is unresolved. Between the trimmed V and J ends, which lost 4 bases and 2 bases, there was a span of 18 bases. CDR1 and CDR2 (germline): LGHNA, YSLEER. This CDR3 is built from 18 residues. CDR3 DNA: TGCGCCAGCAGCCGGGCCTCCGGAACAAGGACTGGGGCCAACGTCCTGACTTTC. This codes for CASSRASGTRTGANVLTF.